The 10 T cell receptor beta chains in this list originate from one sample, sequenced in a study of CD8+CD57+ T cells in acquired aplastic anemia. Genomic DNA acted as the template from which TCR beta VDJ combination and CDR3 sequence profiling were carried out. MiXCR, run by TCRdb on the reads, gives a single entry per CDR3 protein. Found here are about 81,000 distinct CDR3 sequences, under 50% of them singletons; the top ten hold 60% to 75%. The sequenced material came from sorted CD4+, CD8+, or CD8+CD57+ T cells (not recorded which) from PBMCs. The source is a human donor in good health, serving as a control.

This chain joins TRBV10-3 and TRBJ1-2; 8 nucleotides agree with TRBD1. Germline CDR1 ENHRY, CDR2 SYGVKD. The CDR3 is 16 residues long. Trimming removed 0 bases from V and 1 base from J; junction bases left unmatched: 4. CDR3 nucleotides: TGTGCCATCAGTGAGTCTGTAACAGGGGGTAACTATGGCTACACCTTC. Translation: CAISESVTGGNYGYTF.

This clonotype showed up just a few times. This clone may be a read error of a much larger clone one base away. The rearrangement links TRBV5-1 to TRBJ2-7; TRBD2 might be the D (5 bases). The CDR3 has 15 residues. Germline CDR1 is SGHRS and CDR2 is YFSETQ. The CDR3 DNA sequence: TGCGCCAGCAGCCCCTCCGGTGGGAGCTCCCACGAGCAGTACTTC. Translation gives CASSPSGGSSHEQYF.

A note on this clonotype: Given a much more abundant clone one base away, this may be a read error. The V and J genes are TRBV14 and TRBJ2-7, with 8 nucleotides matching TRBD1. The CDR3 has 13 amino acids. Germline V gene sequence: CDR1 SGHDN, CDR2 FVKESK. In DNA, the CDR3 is TGTGCCGGCAGCCCCGGGACAGGCTACGAGCAGTACTTC. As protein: CAGSPGTGYEQYF.

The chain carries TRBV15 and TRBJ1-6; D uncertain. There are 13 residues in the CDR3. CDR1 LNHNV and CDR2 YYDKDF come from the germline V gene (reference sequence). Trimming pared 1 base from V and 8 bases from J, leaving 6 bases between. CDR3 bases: TGTGCCACCAGCAGAGCGGGGTATTCACCCCTCCACTTT. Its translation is CATSRAGYSPLHF.

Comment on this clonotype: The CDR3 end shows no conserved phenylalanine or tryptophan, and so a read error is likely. This chain's CDR3 is CASSAGISGGYGYTL. As DNA, the CDR3 is TGTGCCAGCAGCGCTGGAATTTCGGGGGGCTATGGCTACACCCTC. The chain combines TRBV5-4 with TRBJ1-2, with D possibly TRBD1 on 5 matching bases. Germline V gene sequence: CDR1 SGHNT, CDR2 YYREEE (reference sequence). The CDR3 is 15 amino acids. The V end lost 4 bases, the J end lost 4 bases, and 17 bases lay between the germline ends.

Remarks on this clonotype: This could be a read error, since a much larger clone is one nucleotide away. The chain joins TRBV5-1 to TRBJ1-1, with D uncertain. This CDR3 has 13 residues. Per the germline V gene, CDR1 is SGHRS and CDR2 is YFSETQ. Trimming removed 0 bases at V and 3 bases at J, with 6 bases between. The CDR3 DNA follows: TGCGCCAGCAGCTTGGGTCCATACACTGAAGCTTTCTTT. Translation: CASSLGPYTEAFF.

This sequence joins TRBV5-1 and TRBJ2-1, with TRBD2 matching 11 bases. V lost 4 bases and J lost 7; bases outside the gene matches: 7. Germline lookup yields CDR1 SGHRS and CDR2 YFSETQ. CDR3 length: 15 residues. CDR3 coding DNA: TGCGCCAGCAGCCAGACTAGCGGGAAAAGGAATGAGCAGTTCTTC. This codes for CASSQTSGKRNEQFF.

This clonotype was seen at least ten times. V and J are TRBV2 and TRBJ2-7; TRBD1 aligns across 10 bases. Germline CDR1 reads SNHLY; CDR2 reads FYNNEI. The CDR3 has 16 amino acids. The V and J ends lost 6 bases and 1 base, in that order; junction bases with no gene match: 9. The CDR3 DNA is TGTGCCAGCAGCGGACAGGGGGAATATGGGTCCTACGAGCAGTACTTC. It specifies CASSGQGEYGSYEQYF.

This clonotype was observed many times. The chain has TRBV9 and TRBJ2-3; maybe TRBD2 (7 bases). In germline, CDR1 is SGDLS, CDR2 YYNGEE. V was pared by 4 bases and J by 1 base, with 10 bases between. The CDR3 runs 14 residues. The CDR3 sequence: CASSKGGGTDTQYF. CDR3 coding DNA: TGTGCCAGCAGCAAAGGGGGGGGCACAGATACGCAGTATTTT.

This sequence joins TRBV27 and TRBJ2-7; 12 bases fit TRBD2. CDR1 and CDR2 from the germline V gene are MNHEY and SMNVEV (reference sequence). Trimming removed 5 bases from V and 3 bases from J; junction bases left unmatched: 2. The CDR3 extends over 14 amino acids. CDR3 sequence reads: CASSRTSGVYEQYF. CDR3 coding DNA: TGTGCCAGCAGTCGGACTAGCGGGGTCTACGAGCAGTACTTC.